This T cell receptor (beta chain) stems from a study of cytomegalovirus exposure and HLA in healthy donors. The study's findings and limits: The Asian-associated ancestry cluster reportedly had fewer N-insertions than the 666-donor mean in a later analysis.

Both 60 Vbeta primers and 13 Jbeta primers went into the PCR. Assay: immunoSEQ multiplex PCR; the TCRdb copy retains only in-frame clones and omits some. Of under 70,000 clones listed, about 77% are singletons. Unmatched junction bases numbered 9, after V lost 6 bases and J lost 6 bases. CDR3 length: 16 residues. The germline CDR1 and CDR2 sequences are SGHDT and YYEEEE. Comments on this clone: Antigen unknown.

The genes are TRBV5-6 and TRBJ1-4; 12 nucleotides align to TRBD1. What was sequenced was PBMCs. The sequence was collected from a female donor in good health and CMV-seronegative. DNA of the CDR3: TGTGCCAGCACCTCCGGGACAGGGGGCGCGGATGAAAAACTGTTTTTT. Translating gives CASTSGTGGADEKLFF.